This T cell receptor (beta chain) is drawn from a study of OX40 agonist ivuxolimab in advanced cancers. As for the study in general: With ivuxolimab, an agonistic anti-OX40 (CD134) antibody, patients were treated. Study conclusions and caveats: On average, a greater number of expanded clones characterised CD8+ T cells relative to CD4+. The work left the antigen specificity of expanded peripheral T cells undetermined. Normalized expansion of T-cell clones was also low for some nonresponders.

Trimming removed 0 bases from V and 8 bases from J, with 14 bases in between. The CDR3 sequence is 14 residues long. CDR1 and CDR2 from the germline V gene are SQVTM and ANQGSEA. On this clone: Its antigen remains unknown.

Data came from immunoSEQ multiplex PCR; TCRdb stores just in-frame clones and leaves some out. The repertoire includes around 24,000 clones, over 80% of them detected once, and about 30% sits in the top ten. The rearrangement uses TRBV29-1 and TRBJ2-1; possible D gene TRBD2, 5 bases. The specimen comprised CD4+ or CD8+ T cells sorted from blood, sampled in a trial of the OX40 agonist ivuxolimab. The clonotype comes from an adult with an advanced solid tumor such as melanoma, head and neck, liver or kidney cancer. The CDR3, as DNA: TGCAGCGTTGAAGAGAACTGGAGGCCCTATGAGCAGTTCTTC. Translation gives CSVEENWRPYEQFF.